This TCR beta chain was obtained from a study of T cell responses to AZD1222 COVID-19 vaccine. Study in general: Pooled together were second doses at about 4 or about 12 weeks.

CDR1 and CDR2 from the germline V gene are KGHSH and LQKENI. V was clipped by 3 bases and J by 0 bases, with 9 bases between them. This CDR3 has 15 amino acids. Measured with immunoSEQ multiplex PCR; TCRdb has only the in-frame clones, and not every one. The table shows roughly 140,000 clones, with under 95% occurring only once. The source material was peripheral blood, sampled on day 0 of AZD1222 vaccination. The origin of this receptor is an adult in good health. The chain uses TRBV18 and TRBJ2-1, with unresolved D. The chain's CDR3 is CASSPSSSSYNEQFF. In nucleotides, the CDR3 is TGTGCCAGCTCACCTTCTTCGAGCTCCTACAATGAGCAGTTCTTC.